The clone carrying this T cell receptor (beta chain) was detected only once. Antigen: not known. The record originates from a study of cytomegalovirus exposure and HLA in healthy donors. Study-wide background: An earlier analysis identified 117 million unique TCR beta sequences in 150 million to 200 million T cells.

Study results and limitations: Within a later analysis, the majority of CMV-associated TCR beta chains appeared HLA-restricted. The study had only CMV serostatus as immune exposure information.

PCR employed 60 Vbeta and 13 Jbeta primers. TCRdb's table, derived via immunoSEQ multiplex PCR, lists solely in-frame clones and lacks some. The sample records 100,000 to 150,000 clones, 75% to 85% being singletons. Each donor's status was that of a healthy bone marrow donor. The CDR3 has 16 amino acids. The J segment lost 6 bases and the V segment lost 4 bases, leaving 12 bases of the junction unmatched. Germline assignment: CDR1 SGHNT and CDR2 YYREEE (reference sequence). Sequenced material: PBMCs. The J gene is TRBJ1-2, the V gene TRBV5-4; 10 nucleotides align to TRBD1. This TCR derives from a female donor in good health and CMV-seropositive. This CDR3 reads CASSGGQGTPVHGYTF. CDR3 DNA sequence: TGTGCCAGCAGCGGGGGACAGGGGACCCCAGTCCATGGCTACACCTTC.